Below, 19 T cell receptor beta chains from the same sample are listed, as sequenced in a study of T-cell reconstitution after alpha-beta-depleted transplantation in children. The library targeted TCRbeta and was prepared with unique molecular identifiers. MiXCR, applied by TCRdb to the PCR reads, yields one record per CDR3 protein. The sample has nearly 200,000 distinct CDR3 sequences; about 6% are singletons. The sequencing here drew on PBMCs, taken before TCRalphabeta/CD19-depleted stem cell transplant. Receptor source: a girl less than two years old with combined immunodeficiency, due to receive a stem cell transplant.

The V call is TRBV7-6, the J call TRBJ2-1; D gene ambiguous. This CDR3 region has 12 residues. Germline lookup yields CDR1 SGHVS and CDR2 FNYEAQ. Trimming shortened V by 1 base and J by 7 bases, and 5 bases separated the two germline ends. The CDR3 reads CASSLDGNEQFF. CDR3 in DNA: TGTGCCAGCAGCTTAGATGGGAATGAGCAGTTCTTC.

This clonotype was recorded at least ten times. The chain carries TRBV20-1 and TRBJ2-7, with 8 bases identical to TRBD2. Trimming cost V 3 bases and J 4 bases; bases outside gene matches: 5. From germline, CDR1 is DFQATT and CDR2 SNEGSKA (reference sequence). This CDR3 region has 13 residues. The CDR3 region has the DNA TGCAGTGCTAGCGGGAGGGCCAGTTACGAGCAGTACTTC. It is translated as CSASGRASYEQYF.

This clonotype was counted many times. V usage is TRBV14 and J usage is TRBJ1-4; tentative D call: TRBD1 (5 bases). CDR3 length equals 15 residues. Trimming took 5 bases from V and 7 from J, leaving 17 bases between them. Germline CDR1 SGHDN, CDR2 FVKESK. The CDR3 reads CASSLIPGPLEKLFF. CDR3 DNA sequence: TGTGCCAGCAGCTTGATACCGGGACCTCTTGAAAAACTGTTTTTT.

This clonotype has more than one count but fewer than ten. V and J are TRBV2 and TRBJ2-7, with TRBD1 matching over 7 bases. Germline lookup yields CDR1 SNHLY and CDR2 FYNNEI. The CDR3 consists of 14 residues. The J segment lost 2 bases and the V segment lost 8 bases, leaving 9 bases of the junction unmatched. CDR3 in DNA: TGTGCCAGCCGTCGAGGGGGCGACGCCTACGAGCAGTACTTC. It codes for CASRRGGDAYEQYF. Full variable domain (rest looked up from reference TRBV2 and TRBJ2-7): EPEVTQTPSHQVTQMGQEVILRCVPISNHLYFYWYRQILGQKVEFLVSFYNNEISEKSEIFDDQFSVERPDGSNFTLKIRSTKLEDSAMYFCASRRGGDAYEQYFGPGTRLTVT.

This clonotype was seen many times. The chain uses TRBV4-1 and TRBJ2-2, with 7 bases lining up with TRBD1. CDR1 and CDR2 from the germline V gene are MGHRA and YSYEKL. The V and J ends lost 1 base and 3 bases, in that order; junction bases with no gene match: 5. This CDR3 is 16 amino acids long. The CDR3 bases are TGCGCCAGCAGCCAAGTTTTCCAGGGGGACACCGGGGAGCTGTTTTTT. It specifies CASSQVFQGDTGELFF.

This clonotype was seen at least ten times. The V gene is TRBV3-1, the J gene TRBJ2-7, with 7 bases that match TRBD2. Germline V lookup: CDR1 LGHDT, CDR2 YNNKEL (reference sequence). CDR3 length equals 16 residues. The V segment lost 0 bases and the J segment 4 bases; nucleotides outside the gene matches: 9. CDR3 residues: CASSQDRRGRGYEQYF. The CDR3 coding sequence is TGTGCCAGCAGCCAAGATCGTCGCGGGAGAGGTTACGAGCAGTACTTC.

This clonotype was seen many times. The chain combines TRBV30 with TRBJ2-7; 7 bases are shared with TRBD1. Germline V gene lookup returns CDR1 GTSNPN and CDR2 SVGIG (reference sequence). This CDR3 has 15 amino acids. The ends lost 0 bases at V and 2 bases at J; junction bases unmatched: 7. CDR3 residues: CAWSVLRQGTYEQYF. CDR3 nucleotide sequence: TGTGCCTGGAGTGTACTGAGACAGGGAACCTACGAGCAGTACTTC.

This clonotype was detected many times. The chain recombines TRBV19 with TRBJ2-1; D remains unclear. The CDR3 totals 14 residues. Germline V lookup: CDR1 LNHDA, CDR2 SQIVND (reference sequence). V was shortened by 5 bases and J by 12 bases, with 20 bases between the two germline ends. The DNA of the CDR3 is TGTGCCAGTAGTCCCCCCGCGGATTGGGCAGCGCAGTTCTTC. Translation: CASSPPADWAAQFF.

This clonotype occurred many times. The chain has TRBV27 and TRBJ2-7; 8 bases are shared with TRBD2. The ends lost 3 bases at V and 7 bases at J; junction bases unmatched: 8. CDR3 length: 14 residues. Germline-derived CDR1 and CDR2 are MNHEY and SMNVEV (reference sequence). This CDR3 is CASSLLAGTVEQYF. The CDR3 DNA is TGTGCCAGCAGTTTGCTAGCGGGTACCGTGGAGCAGTACTTC.

This chain uses TRBV5-1 with TRBJ2-7; 7 nucleotides line up with TRBD2. Trimming took 5 bases from V and 1 from J; bases not matched to a gene: 9. The CDR3 is made up of 15 amino acids. In germline, CDR1 is SGHRS, CDR2 YFSETQ. CDR3 DNA: TGCGCCAGCAGTATTGGGGCTAGCGGATCCTACGAGCAGTACTTC. This encodes CASSIGASGSYEQYF. The variable domain in full, with the rest retrieved from reference TRBV5-1 and TRBJ2-7, is KAGVTQTPRYLIKTRGQQVTLSCSPISGHRSVSWYQQTPGQGLQFLFEYFSETQRNKGNFPGRFSGRQFSNSRSEMNVSTLELGDSALYLCASSIGASGSYEQYFGPGTRLTVT.

This clonotype was counted at least ten times. The chain employs TRBV5-1 and TRBJ2-5; D is ambiguous. Germline V gives CDR1 SGHRS, CDR2 YFSETQ. The CDR3 runs 15 residues. The V gene lost 3 bases and the J gene lost 5 bases, with 17 bases spanning the gap. Here the CDR3 DNA reads TGCGCCAGCAGCTGGGATCTAGTGGGCTCCGAGACCCAGTACTTC. Translating gives CASSWDLVGSETQYF.

In this sample, this clonotype turned up many times. The chain uses TRBV28 and TRBJ1-3; D is undetermined. Trimming stripped 4 bases from V and 8 bases from J, with 12 bases between. Germline V gene data show CDR1 as MDHEN and CDR2 as SYDVKM. The CDR3 sequence is 13 residues long. The CDR3 loop reads CASSSPRPHTIYF. The CDR3 coding sequence is TGTGCCAGCAGTTCTCCCCGTCCACACACCATATATTTT.

This clonotype was seen ten or more times. The chain recombines TRBV7-8 with TRBJ1-3; D is unclear. Germline values: CDR1 SGHVS, CDR2 FQNEAQ. This CDR3 has 14 residues. Trimming took off 5 bases at V and 0 bases at J, with 8 bases between the two ends. The CDR3 region is CASSPSYSGNTIYF. CDR3 bases: TGTGCCAGCAGCCCTAGCTACTCTGGAAACACCATATATTTT.

This clonotype was counted ten times or more. The chain is built from TRBV29-1 and TRBJ2-7, with D possibly TRBD1 on 7 matching bases. Trimming stripped 7 bases from V and 3 bases from J, with 19 bases between. The germline gives CDR1 SQVTM, CDR2 ANQGSEA. The CDR3 length is 14 residues. CDR3 loop: CSAQGLAIGYEQYF. In nucleotides, the CDR3 is TGCAGCGCACAGGGGCTAGCGATCGGCTACGAGCAGTACTTC.

This clonotype has at least ten counts. The chain carries TRBV7-6 and TRBJ2-1; D call uncertain. CDR3 length equals 16 residues. Trimming cost V 2 bases and J 0 bases, with 11 bases left between them. Per the germline V gene, CDR1 is SGHVS and CDR2 is FNYEAQ. In DNA form, the CDR3 reads TGTGCCAGCAGCTTAAATCCAAGCAGCTCCTACAATGAGCAGTTCTTC. It yields the protein CASSLNPSSSYNEQFF.

This clonotype was seen at least ten times. The chain joins TRBV7-8 to TRBJ2-7; 9 nucleotides line up with TRBD2. With 3 bases clipped from V and 3 bases from J, the junction kept 30 bases outside the gene matches. The CDR3 consists of 23 residues. Germline CDR1 and CDR2: SGHVS and FQNEAQ. CDR3 coding DNA: TGTGCCAGCAGCTTTCCGGCCGTCCCGAATTATCTAGCGGGAAGGAACTGGGTCTACGAGCAGTACTTC. Translated: CASSFPAVPNYLAGRNWVYEQYF.

This clonotype showed up many times. The chain links TRBV21-1 to TRBJ1-4; the table's D call, TRBD1, has no DNA check behind it. TRBV21-1 counts as a pseudogene. The CDR3 consists of 18 residues. CDR3 bases: TGTGCCAGCAGCATTCCCCGAGGACAGGGGGCCTTAGATGAAAAACTGTTTTTT. Protein sequence: CASSIPRGQGALDEKLFF.

This clonotype came up many times. J is TRBJ2-7 and V is TRBV25-1, with 10 bases matching TRBD1. The CDR3 contains 15 residues. V lost 5 bases and J lost 2; bases outside the gene matches: 6. The germline CDR1 and CDR2 sequences are MGHDK and SYGVNS. The CDR3 loop is CASSSKGTGAYEQYF. CDR3 DNA sequence: TGTGCCAGCAGTTCAAAAGGGACAGGGGCCTACGAGCAGTACTTC.

Many counts were recorded for this clonotype. J is TRBJ2-1 and V is TRBV25-1, with unresolved D. This CDR3 spans 16 amino acids. CDR1 and CDR2 from the germline V gene are MGHDK and SYGVNS. The ends were cut back, 3 bases at V and 4 bases at J, with 16 bases in the middle. This CDR3 is CASSDFQGRLYNEQFF. In DNA, the CDR3 is TGTGCCAGCAGTGATTTTCAAGGCAGGCTATACAATGAGCAGTTCTTC.